The rows below give T cell receptor beta chains drawn from one sample of a study of CD8 T cells in ankylosing spondylitis. From the 5' RACE reads, TCRdb called clonotypes with MiXCR, one entry per CDR3 protein. The sample holds around 160,000 distinct CDR3 sequences, 11% seen once. The sequenced sample was blood, either unsorted or a sorted T cell fraction (not recorded which). These receptors were taken from a male donor with ankylosing spondylitis or in good health (not recorded which). CDR3s include the opening cysteine and the closing phenylalanine or tryptophan. The D gene is left open where the match is weak. Part of the rows lack a size; the others show once, few, many or a class for expanded clones.

size,V,D,J,DNA,CDR3
few,TRBV7-9,-,TRBJ1-3,TGTGCCAGCAGCTTGACAGTTGGAGTCTCCGGAAACACCATATATTTT,CASSLTVGVSGNTIYF
many,TRBV20-1,TRBD2,TRBJ2-1,TGCAGTGCTAGAGATCCAAAAGGTAGCGGGGAACTCTACAATGAGCAGTTCTTC,CSARDPKGSGELYNEQFF
-,TRBV15,-,TRBJ1-1,TGTGCCACCAGCAGAGTGGGAACCTTGAACACTGAAGCTTTCTTT,CATSRVGTLNTEAFF
many,TRBV20-1,TRBD2,TRBJ2-1,TGCAGTGCTGGGGGACTAGCGGGGTTCGATGAGCAGTTCTTC,CSAGGLAGFDEQFF
many,TRBV25-1,-,TRBJ2-7,TGTGCCAACAGACGCAACTACGAGCAGTACTTC,CANRRNYEQYF
few,TRBV3-1,TRBD1,TRBJ1-1,TGTGCCAGCAGCCTGACACAGGGGACTGAAGCTTTCTTT,CASSLTQGTEAFF
many,TRBV6-5,-,TRBJ2-3,TGTGCCAGCAGTTTGATCCGGACTACCAAAATCACAGATACGCAGTATTTT,CASSLIRTTKITDTQYF
many,TRBV20-1,TRBD2,TRBJ2-1,TGCAGTGCTAGAGGGGCTAGCGGGGGGTCCTACAATGAGCAGTTCTTC,CSARGASGGSYNEQFF
few,TRBV5-1,-,TRBJ1-1,TGCGCCAGCAGCTTGGCCCAGGGTGAAGCTTTCTTT,CASSLAQGEAFF
many,TRBV3-1,-,TRBJ2-5,TGTGCCAGCAGCCACAGGCGCGACATGCCACAAGAGACCCAGTACTTC,CASSHRRDMPQETQYF
many,TRBV6-1,TRBD1,TRBJ1-5,TGTGCCAGCAGGCAGACCGGGACAGTGAATCAGCCCCAGCATTTT,CASRQTGTVNQPQHF
-,TRBV28,-,TRBJ2-5,TGTGCCAGCAGCCCCCCGCAGAGCCGGGCCCAGTACTTC,CASSPPQSRAQYF
-,TRBV7-2,-,TRBJ1-1,TGTGCCAGCAGCGTAAAAGGGGTCACTGAAGCTTTCTTT,CASSVKGVTEAFF
-,TRBV27,TRBD1,TRBJ2-2,TGTGCCAGCAGTTTGGGGACAGGGCTCCCCGGGGAGCTGTTTTTT,CASSLGTGLPGELFF
many,TRBV30,TRBD2,TRBJ2-7,TGTGCCTGGAGTGAGGGACTAGATTACGAGCAGTACTTC,CAWSEGLDYEQYF
many,TRBV29-1,-,TRBJ1-1,TGCAGCGTTGAAGGGCAGGGGAACACTGAAGCTTTCTTT,CSVEGQGNTEAFF
many,TRBV9,-,TRBJ1-2,TGTGCCAGCAGCGCCCAATCCGGGACCGATGGCTACACCTTC,CASSAQSGTDGYTF
many,TRBV15,TRBD1,TRBJ1-6,TGTGCCACCAGCAGAGATACAGGGGGCAATTCACCCCTCCACTTT,CATSRDTGGNSPLHF
few,TRBV6-1,-,TRBJ2-7,TGTGCCAGCAGGAGAAATCGGGGTTACGAGCAGTACTTC,CASRRNRGYEQYF
-,TRBV12-3/TRBV12-4,-,TRBJ2-2,TGTGCCAGCAGTTTAAATCCGGGGGCGAGCGGGGAGCTGTTTTTT,CASSLNPGASGELFF
many,TRBV6-5,-,TRBJ1-1,TGTGCCAGCAGTTATGAGGGAAGGATAGCTTTCTTT,CASSYEGRIAFF
few,TRBV6-5,-,TRBJ2-5,TGTGCCAGCGACGGGGGAGTGGGGACCCAGTACTTC,CASDGGVGTQYF
few,TRBV6-5,TRBD2,TRBJ2-1,TGTGCCAGCAGTTACGGCAGCGGGGGGTACAATGAGCAGTTCTTC,CASSYGSGGYNEQFF
many,TRBV29-1,-,TRBJ2-5,TGCAGCGTTGATCGGGGAAAGACCCAGTACTTC,CSVDRGKTQYF
few,TRBV6-1,-,TRBJ2-1,TGTGCCCTCCGGGACAACAATGAGCAGTTCTTC,CALRDNNEQFF
-,TRBV20-1,TRBD1,TRBJ1-5,TGCAGTGCTAGAGAAGACAGGGGGAATCTGCCCCAGCATTTT,CSAREDRGNLPQHF
-,TRBV18,TRBD1,TRBJ2-2,TGTGCCAGCTCACCAGCCGGGACAGGGGGCTTGAACACCGGGGAGCTGTTTTTT,CASSPAGTGGLNTGELFF
many,TRBV6-5,-,TRBJ2-1,TGTGCCAGCAGTTATAGGAGATACAATGAGCAGTTCTTC,CASSYRRYNEQFF
few,TRBV20-1,-,TRBJ1-1,TGCAGTGCTAGACCCAGACTTACAGGGCCCCACACTGAAGCTTTCTTT,CSARPRLTGPHTEAFF
many,TRBV27,TRBD1,TRBJ1-1,TGTGCCAGCAGTTCCATGGACAGGGCCAGCCAATCGGACACTGAAGCTTTCTTT,CASSSMDRASQSDTEAFF
-,TRBV4-2,-,TRBJ2-2,TGTGCCAGCAGCCAAGGGGGGATCGGCGGGGAGCTGTTTTTT,CASSQGGIGGELFF
many,TRBV5-1,TRBD1,TRBJ2-3,TGCGCCAGCAGCTTCGGACAGGGGGGTGATACGCAGTATTTT,CASSFGQGGDTQYF
-,TRBV5-1,-,TRBJ1-1,TGCGCCAGCAGCCCAGACAGGTCCCGGAGTAGCACTGAAGCTTTCTTT,CASSPDRSRSSTEAFF
many,TRBV28,-,TRBJ2-5,TGTGCCAGCAGCCTACTAGCCACTCAAGAGACCCAGTACTTC,CASSLLATQETQYF
-,TRBV29-1,-,TRBJ2-7,TGCAGCGTTGAAACCCAGGGTACCTACGAGCAGTACTTC,CSVETQGTYEQYF
-,TRBV20-1,-,TRBJ1-5,TGCAGTGCTAGTCCCTCCGGGACAAGGAATCAGCCCCAGCATTTT,CSASPSGTRNQPQHF
many,TRBV29-1,TRBD1,TRBJ2-3,TGCAGCTCCTCGACAGGGGGCGGAGGAGATACGCAGTATTTT,CSSSTGGGGDTQYF
-,TRBV7-2,TRBD1,TRBJ1-6,TGTGCCAGCAGCAGCCGGACAGGGGCATATAATTCACCCCTCCACTTT,CASSSRTGAYNSPLHF
many,TRBV12-3/TRBV12-4,-,TRBJ2-3,TGTGCCAGCGGGAACACAGATACGCAGTATTTT,CASGNTDTQYF
-,TRBV7-9,-,TRBJ2-7,TGTGCCAGCAGACTCGGGTGGTCCTACGAGCAGTACTTC,CASRLGWSYEQYF
-,TRBV3-1,-,TRBJ2-3,TGTGCCACCTCCCAAGATCGGGAGCTTACCCGCACAGATACGCAGTATTTT,CATSQDRELTRTDTQYF
-,TRBV12-3/TRBV12-4,TRBD2,TRBJ2-3,TGTGCCAGCAGTTTTGCCCAGCGGGGGGGCCACGATACGCAGTATTTT,CASSFAQRGGHDTQYF
many,TRBV12-3/TRBV12-4,-,TRBJ2-5,TGTGCCAGCAGTTTAGCCGGCAGTCGTGAAAAGACCCAGTACTTC,CASSLAGSREKTQYF
-,TRBV20-1,-,TRBJ2-1,TGCAGTGCTCCACCCCCTCGGAGTGAGCAGTTCTTC,CSAPPPRSEQFF
many,TRBV4-2,-,TRBJ1-4,TGTGCCAGCAGCCAAGCGGACACCTCCTTTAATGAAAAACTGTTTTTT,CASSQADTSFNEKLFF
many,TRBV20-1,-,TRBJ2-5,TGCAGTGCTAGAGATCCCTGGGACCGGGGGACCCAGTACTTC,CSARDPWDRGTQYF
many,TRBV20-1,-,TRBJ1-4,TGCAGTGCTACCTCAACTAATGAAAAACTGTTTTTT,CSATSTNEKLFF
-,TRBV6-6,TRBD2,TRBJ2-3,TGTGCCAGCAGTTACGTGGGACTAGAAACAGATACGCAGTATTTT,CASSYVGLETDTQYF
many,TRBV5-5,-,TRBJ2-1,TGTGCCAGCAGCGCTACGGGCCGTTACAATGAGCAGTTCTTC,CASSATGRYNEQFF
few,TRBV6-2/TRBV6-3,TRBD1,TRBJ1-1,TGTGCCTGCTACAGGGGCGTGAACACTGAAGCTTTCTTT,CACYRGVNTEAFF
few,TRBV10-3,-,TRBJ2-7,TGTGCCATCAGGGAGGACAGGGAGGGTGAGCAGTACTTC,CAIREDREGEQYF
many,TRBV28,-,TRBJ2-7,TGTGCCAGCAGTCTAAATCCCCGGGACATTTCCTACGAGCAGTACTTC,CASSLNPRDISYEQYF
few,TRBV3-1,-,TRBJ1-5,TGTGCCAGCAGCCAAGCTCATCTAAATCAGCCCCAGCATTTT,CASSQAHLNQPQHF
-,TRBV4-1,-,TRBJ2-1,TGCGCCAGCAGCCAAGAGCACGCGGGCTACAATGAGCAGTTCTTC,CASSQEHAGYNEQFF
-,TRBV18,-,TRBJ2-1,TGTGCCAGCTCACCCCTCACAGGGCCCTCCTACAATGAGCAGTTCTTC,CASSPLTGPSYNEQFF
many,TRBV12-3/TRBV12-4,-,TRBJ2-1,TGTGCCAGCAGTCAAGGGACGACGGGCAATGAGCAGTTCTTC,CASSQGTTGNEQFF
many,TRBV20-1,TRBD1,TRBJ2-3,TGCAGTGCTCCCCCAGGGACAGGGCAAGCTACGCAGTATTTT,CSAPPGTGQATQYF
few,TRBV7-2,-,TRBJ1-6,TGTGCCAGCAGCTTGGGCCCTGGTGATTCACCCCTCCACTTT,CASSLGPGDSPLHF
many,TRBV5-5,-,TRBJ1-1,TGTGCCAGCAGCCCGGACAGCACTAACACTGAAGCTTTCTTT,CASSPDSTNTEAFF